This T cell receptor (beta chain) appears in the sequencing data of a study of T cells in Graves' hyperthyroidism and ophthalmopathy. Findings and limits, study-wide: Most thyroid clonotypes that were expanded above 0.001 also turned up in blood.

It was RNA transcripts that yielded the amplified TCR beta CDR3 regions. When the TCR CDR3 underwent first-round RT-PCR, the HTBI primer set was used. TCRdb processed the multiplex PCR reads anew with MiXCR; each CDR3 protein has one entry. Of about 400,000 distinct CDR3 sequences listed, 14% to 15% are singletons. The CDR3 is 16 residues long. Germline values: CDR1 PRHDT, CDR2 FYEKMQ (reference sequence). With 5 bases clipped from V and 1 base from J, the junction kept 10 bases outside the gene matches. With respect to this clonotype: Its cognate antigen is unknown.

Stability of Graves' hyperthyroidism was defined as absent ophthalmopathy progression within 18 months. Patients between 18 and 65 years old had hyperthyroidism, newly diagnosed and lasting under 2 months. Reasons for excluding patients were uncontrolled infection, other autoimmune disease, pregnancy or lactation. The chain links TRBV13 to TRBJ2-5; 7 positions match TRBD1. Material: blood. This TCR was sampled from a woman aged 30 to 39 with Graves' hyperthyroidism. CDR3 amino acids: CASSARDRGLQETQYF. The CDR3 DNA follows: TGTGCCAGCAGCGCACGGGACAGAGGGCTCCAAGAGACCCAGTACTTC.